This T cell receptor (beta chain) was identified during a study of T cell responses to AZD1222 COVID-19 vaccine. Broader study findings: The breadth and depth of Spike-specific TCRs increased once two AZD1222 doses had been given. In all cases, repertoires were sampled only after the peak T cell response. CD4 TCRs covered the whole spike, strongest at regions 160-218 and 743-854. Unmutated variant regions reportedly attract nearly half of all spike-specific TCRs.

Germline CDR1 and CDR2: LNHDA and SQIVND (reference sequence). With V trimmed by 2 bases and J by 3 bases, 5 bases remained unmatched. The CDR3 loop spans 15 amino acids. This clone occurred a few times. Its antigen is not known. Libraries were prepared by immunoSEQ multiplex PCR; TCRdb keeps only in-frame clonotypes and omits some of them. The sample lists about 69,000 clones, less than 85% occurring once. The clonotype was recovered from an adult who received the AZD1222 COVID-19 vaccine. J is TRBJ2-7 and V is TRBV19; 9 bases agree with TRBD1. The specimen comprised peripheral blood, sampled 28 days after the second AZD1222 dose. The CDR3 DNA reads as TGTGCCAGTAGTATAACAGGGGGCGCTTACTACGAGCAGTACTTC. Protein sequence: CASSITGGAYYEQYF.